A selection of T cell receptor beta chains follows, all from one sample in a study of T cells after posttransplantation cyclophosphamide. Some clones are missing from TCRdb's copy, which holds only in-frame ones; the method was immunoSEQ multiplex PCR. Singletons are absent from the sample, which has under 30,000 clones. Specimen: PBMCs. The source of these receptors is a woman aged 55-70 years in good health, CMV-negative, and a related stem cell transplant donor. The conserved cysteine and the conserved F or W are not part of the CDR3 here. Fields, in order: V gene, CDR3 protein.

>TRBV7-2
ASSPWTSGGASYNEQF
>TRBV12-3/TRBV12-4
ASSFLGTGKNTEAF
>TRBV11-3
ASSFGGGQDEQF
>TRBV29-1
SVEDPDTDGYT
>TRBV28
ASSFVQGGNQPQH
>TRBV5-1
ASSLGTGSGRRDEQF
>TRBV5-4
ASSPVAGEQY
>TRBV9
ASSVGLADQETQY
>TRBV30
AWSVLQVFSGNPIY
>TRBV7-2
ASSLVSGGYNEQF
>TRBV6-5
ASSWDSHNSPLH
>TRBV30
AWRKAGAGEAF
>TRBV12-3/TRBV12-4
ASSSGQARNEQF
>TRBV5-4
ASSLGQLSNYGYT
>TRBV6-1
ASKGQEFTGELF
>TRBV5-4
ASSLAGQPYGYT
>TRBV6-2/TRBV6-3
ASSVRLPAGNQPQH
>TRBV7-9
ASSSLDSSPLH
>TRBV28
ASSPARTEINYGYT
>TRBV6-2/TRBV6-3
ASSYAGGYDTEAF
>TRBV12-5
ASASPWGTQSWGEQF
>TRBV5-1
ASSLPGLASEQY
>TRBV6-1
ASSQQGAQETRY
>TRBV9
ASSEGTSGNSDTQY
>TRBV4-1
TSSQRVRGGDEQF
>TRBV12-3/TRBV12-4
ASSLLAAEAF
>TRBV25-1
ASSVRQAYEQY
>TRBV13
ASSSLTGSYGYT
>TRBV11-2
ASRNFKRASGNTIY
>TRBV28
ASSLLDRRSYEQY
>TRBV2
ASRLLFTGNTEAF
>TRBV9
ASSVRLEAYEQY
>TRBV9
ASSTTPRVFSDTQY
>TRBV5-1
ASSGGQNTEAF
>TRBV5-1
ASPHTQPQH
>TRBV9
ASSLAGDEQF
>TRBV5-1
ASALPGGKYNEQF
>TRBV28
ASREQGRNTEAF
>TRBV6-5
ASSDRATDTQY
>TRBV19
ASQSGGVGTEAF
>TRBV6-1
ASSELSGNREKLF
>TRBV6-1
ASSGWENIQY